This is a list of T cell receptor beta chains from one sample in a study of blood T cells in healthy people across ages. TCRdb passed the 5' RACE reads through MiXCR, listing each CDR3 protein once. Among 1.8 million or so distinct CDR3 sequences, about two fifths were seen once, and the ten largest hold more than 20%. The sample taken for sequencing was blood. These receptors were taken from a human donor in good health. Each CDR3 is given with its conserved first and last residue. Fields, in order: V gene, clone size, CDR3 protein. Clone size is stated in some rows and not others, as once, few, many or a class when expanded.

TRBV5-4	.	CASSLRDSPEQYF
TRBV7-8	.	CASSLGPIGGAGEKLFF
TRBV12-3/TRBV12-4	.	CASRTTKLGEKLFF
TRBV7-2	many	CASSLALASGGQNIQYF
TRBV6-1	.	CASSGGAETEAFF
TRBV11-1	.	CASSLAGTHHGASYNEQFF
TRBV2	.	CASSAQGDHGYTF
TRBV7-3	.	CASSATGQPEGYTF
TRBV24-1	many	CATSEYNEQFF
TRBV29-1	.	CTTLDGTDTQYF
TRBV10-2	.	CASSDVTSAPYEQYF
TRBV24-1	.	CATSDGAGYSYTF
TRBV7-2	few	CASSPRQGITF
TRBV9	.	CASSGYTGTGGGYGYTF
TRBV7-2	.	CASSRGGKPGDEQFF
TRBV7-2	few	CASSFPSREQYF
TRBV7-2	.	CASSLADTGWGYTF
TRBV18	.	CASSPRGFEQYF
TRBV12-3/TRBV12-4	few	CASSLARLAVVTYNEQFF
TRBV7-9	.	CTSSTSDRGITQSTDTQYF
TRBV5-1	.	CASSLTTGGEQFF
TRBV28	.	CASSDSGGLYNEQFF
TRBV6-5	.	CASTPGATYEQYF
TRBV9	.	CACSANHGQGTEAFF
TRBV2	.	CASSGGQSNQPQHF
TRBV6-6	.	CASSWASSSYNEQFF
TRBV5-1	.	CASSNGLLYSTAKGTQYF
TRBV20-1	.	CSARDSGTENVQYF
TRBV20-1	.	CSATLAVKYNEQFF
TRBV7-2	.	CASSRAGREGYTF
TRBV29-1	.	CSASRWLGVNPNQPQHF
TRBV20-1	.	CSARDNLEQGVWETQYF
TRBV7-2	.	CASKPGRLYNEQFF
TRBV7-2	.	CASITSGSGGASGYEQYF
TRBV7-2	.	CASRGSNSYEQYF
TRBV20-1	few	CSASRGTGLNYGYTF
TRBV7-9	few	CASSLAKVTDTQYF
TRBV9	.	CASSVSGQGAVYGQYF
TRBV18	.	CASSSHREPVSYGYTF
TRBV9	few	CASSVGDRAHYEQFF
TRBV5-5	.	CASSLVGGYNQPQHF
TRBV12-3/TRBV12-4	few	CASSFPAVYGPETQYF
TRBV29-1	.	CSVRTSSRTDTQYF
TRBV6-6	.	CASSYGLRFMGDQPQHF
TRBV6-1	many	CASSEGAGEQETQYF
TRBV6-6	.	CASRSPDRYSGANVLTF
TRBV6-2/TRBV6-3	.	CASSSGPRTAEAFF
TRBV7-3	.	CASSLGAGTGYGYTF
TRBV4-1	few	CASSHGQLQETQYF
TRBV6-5	.	CASVGTGYTDTQYF
TRBV7-2	.	CASSLDPRTAELFF
TRBV20-1	.	CSATVGENIQYF
TRBV7-9	.	CASSPYSGVGKTQYF
TRBV20-1	few	CSASTSTLAGGLRGAKNIQYF